The clone carrying this TCR beta chain was seen once. Antigen unknown. This entry comes from a study of CD8+ T cells in alopecia areata. Study context: At a dose of 5 to 10 mg twice daily, oral tofacitinib was given to treated patients. Scoring of treated patients' severity used the percentage of affected scalp area. Study-wide results and caveats: Greater clonality was observed in lesional scalp samples, especially alopecia totalis/universalis, versus normal scalp.

Germline assignment: CDR1 SGHTA and CDR2 FQGNSA. There are 12 residues in the CDR3. The V and J ends lost 5 bases and 0 bases respectively, with 4 bases between them. As to treatment: oral pan-JAK inhibitor, 5-10 mg twice daily. Peripheral blood and lesional scalp punch biopsies were taken from alopecia areata patients. RNA extraction was followed by reverse transcription into cDNA, which acted as the sequencing template. TCRdb's table, derived via immunoSEQ multiplex PCR, lists solely in-frame clones and lacks some. This sample yields approximately 210,000 clones, of which roughly 70% are seen a single time; approximately 1.3% belongs to the top ten.

This chain connects TRBV7-2 to TRBJ2-5; no definite D call. The origin of this receptor is a human donor with alopecia areata. Sequenced material: CD4+ T cells sorted from blood, taken at week 49, from a patient treated with tofacitinib. The CDR3 sequence: CASSANQETQYF. DNA for the CDR3: TGTGCCAGCAGCGCAAACCAAGAGACCCAGTACTTC.